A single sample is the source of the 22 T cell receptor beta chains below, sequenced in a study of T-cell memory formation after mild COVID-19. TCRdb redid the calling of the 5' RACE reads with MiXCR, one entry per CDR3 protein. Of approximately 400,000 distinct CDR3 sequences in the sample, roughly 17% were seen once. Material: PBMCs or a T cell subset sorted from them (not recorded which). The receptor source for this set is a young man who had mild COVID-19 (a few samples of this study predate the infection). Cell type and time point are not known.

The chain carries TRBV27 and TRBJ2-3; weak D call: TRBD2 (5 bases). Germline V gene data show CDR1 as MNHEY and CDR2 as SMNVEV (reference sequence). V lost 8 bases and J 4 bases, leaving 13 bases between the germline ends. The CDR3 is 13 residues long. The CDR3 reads CASLAESSDTQYF. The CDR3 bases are TGTGCCAGCCTAGCCGAATCTTCAGATACGCAGTATTTT.

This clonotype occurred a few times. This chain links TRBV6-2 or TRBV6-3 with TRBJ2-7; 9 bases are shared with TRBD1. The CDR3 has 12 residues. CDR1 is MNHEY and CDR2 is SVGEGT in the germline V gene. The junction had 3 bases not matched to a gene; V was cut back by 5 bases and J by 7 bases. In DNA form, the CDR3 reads TGTGCCAGCAGTCAGGGGACAGGGGAGCAGTACGTC. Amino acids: CASSQGTGEQYV.

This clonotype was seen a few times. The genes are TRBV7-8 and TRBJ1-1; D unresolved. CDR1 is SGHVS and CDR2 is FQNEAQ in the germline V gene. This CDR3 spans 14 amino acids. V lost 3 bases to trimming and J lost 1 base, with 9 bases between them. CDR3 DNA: TGTGCCAGCAGCTTCCGGGTTTCGAACACTGAAGCTTTCTTT. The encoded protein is CASSFRVSNTEAFF.

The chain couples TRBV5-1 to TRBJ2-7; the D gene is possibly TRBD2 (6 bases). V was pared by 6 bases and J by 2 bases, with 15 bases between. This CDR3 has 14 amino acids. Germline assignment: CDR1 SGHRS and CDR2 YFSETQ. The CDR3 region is CASIIAGNPYEQYV. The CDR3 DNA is TGCGCCAGCATCATTGCGGGGAACCCCTACGAGCAGTACGTC.

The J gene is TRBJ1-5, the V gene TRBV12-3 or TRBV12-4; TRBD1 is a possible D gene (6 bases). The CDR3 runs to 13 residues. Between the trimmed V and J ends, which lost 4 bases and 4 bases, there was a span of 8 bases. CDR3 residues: CASSSRGNQPQHF. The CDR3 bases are TGTGCCAGCAGTTCAAGGGGGAATCAGCCCCAGCATTTT.

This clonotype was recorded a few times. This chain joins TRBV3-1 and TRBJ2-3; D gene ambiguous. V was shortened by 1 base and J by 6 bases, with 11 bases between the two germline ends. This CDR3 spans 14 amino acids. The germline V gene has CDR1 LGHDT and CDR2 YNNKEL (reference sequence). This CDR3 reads CASSQGWRSDTQYF. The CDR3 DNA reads TGTGCCAGCAGCCAAGGATGGCGGAGCGATACGCAGTATTTT.

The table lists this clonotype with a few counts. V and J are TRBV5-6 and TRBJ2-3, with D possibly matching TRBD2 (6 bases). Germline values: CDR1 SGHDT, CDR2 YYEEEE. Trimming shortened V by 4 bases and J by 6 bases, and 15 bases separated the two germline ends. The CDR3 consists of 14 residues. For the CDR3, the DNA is TGTGCCAGCAGCCACATAGCGGCCCGGGATACGCAGTATTTT. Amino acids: CASSHIAARDTQYF.

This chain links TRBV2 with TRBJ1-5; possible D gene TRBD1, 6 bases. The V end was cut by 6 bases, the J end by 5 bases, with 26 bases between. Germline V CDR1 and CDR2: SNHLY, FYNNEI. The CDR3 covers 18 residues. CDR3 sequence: CASREGFLGGSKDQPQHF. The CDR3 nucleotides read TGTGCCAGCAGGGAGGGGTTTTTAGGGGGTTCGAAGGATCAGCCCCAGCATTTT.

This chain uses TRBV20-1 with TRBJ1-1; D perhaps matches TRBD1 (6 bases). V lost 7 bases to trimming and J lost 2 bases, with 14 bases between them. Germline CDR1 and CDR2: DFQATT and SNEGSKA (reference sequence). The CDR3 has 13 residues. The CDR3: CSGTTGRNTEAFF. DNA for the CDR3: TGCAGTGGGACGACAGGAAGAAACACTGAAGCTTTCTTT.

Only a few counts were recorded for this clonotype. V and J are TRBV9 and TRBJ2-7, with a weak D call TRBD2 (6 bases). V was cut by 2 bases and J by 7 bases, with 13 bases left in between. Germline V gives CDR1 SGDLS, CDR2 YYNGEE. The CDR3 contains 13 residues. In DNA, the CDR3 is TGTGCCAGCAGCGTTACTAGCTCCTTGGAGCAGTACTTC. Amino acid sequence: CASSVTSSLEQYF. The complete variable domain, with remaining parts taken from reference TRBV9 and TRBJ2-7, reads DSGVTQTPKHLITATGQRVTLRCSPRSGDLSVYWYQQSLDQGLQFLIQYYNGEERAKGNILERFSAQQFPDLHSELNLSSLELGDSALYFCASSVTSSLEQYFGPGTRLTVT.

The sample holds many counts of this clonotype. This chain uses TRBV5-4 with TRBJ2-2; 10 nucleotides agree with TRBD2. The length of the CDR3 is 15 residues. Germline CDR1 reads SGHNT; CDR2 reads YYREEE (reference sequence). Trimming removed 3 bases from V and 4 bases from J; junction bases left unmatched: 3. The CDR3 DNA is TGTGCCAGCAGCTCGAGCGGGGGGGCCACCGGGGAGCTGTTTTTT. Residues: CASSSSGGATGELFF.

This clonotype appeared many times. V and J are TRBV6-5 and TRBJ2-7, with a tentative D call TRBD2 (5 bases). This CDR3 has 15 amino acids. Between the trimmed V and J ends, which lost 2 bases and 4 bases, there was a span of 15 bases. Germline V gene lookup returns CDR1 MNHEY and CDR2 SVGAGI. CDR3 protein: CASSYRTGYSYEQYV. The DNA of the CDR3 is TGTGCCAGCAGTTACCGGACTGGCTATTCTTACGAGCAGTACGTC.

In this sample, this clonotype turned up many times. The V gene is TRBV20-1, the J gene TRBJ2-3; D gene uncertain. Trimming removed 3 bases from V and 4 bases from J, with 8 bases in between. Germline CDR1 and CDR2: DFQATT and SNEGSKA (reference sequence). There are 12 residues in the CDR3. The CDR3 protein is CSARGWPDTQYF. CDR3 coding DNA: TGCAGTGCTAGGGGGTGGCCAGATACGCAGTATTTT.

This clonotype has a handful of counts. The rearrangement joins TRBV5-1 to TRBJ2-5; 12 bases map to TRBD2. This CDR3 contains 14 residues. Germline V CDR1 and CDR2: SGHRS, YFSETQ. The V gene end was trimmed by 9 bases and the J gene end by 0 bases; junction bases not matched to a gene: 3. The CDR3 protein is CATGLAGNQETQYF. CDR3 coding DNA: TGCGCCACCGGACTAGCGGGGAACCAAGAGACCCAGTACTTC.

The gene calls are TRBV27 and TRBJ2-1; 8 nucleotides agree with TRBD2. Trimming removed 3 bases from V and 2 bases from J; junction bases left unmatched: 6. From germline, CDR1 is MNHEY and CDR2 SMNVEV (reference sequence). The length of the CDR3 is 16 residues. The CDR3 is CASSFQAGVTYNEQFF. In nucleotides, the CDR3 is TGTGCCAGCAGTTTCCAAGCGGGAGTGACCTACAATGAGCAGTTCTTC.

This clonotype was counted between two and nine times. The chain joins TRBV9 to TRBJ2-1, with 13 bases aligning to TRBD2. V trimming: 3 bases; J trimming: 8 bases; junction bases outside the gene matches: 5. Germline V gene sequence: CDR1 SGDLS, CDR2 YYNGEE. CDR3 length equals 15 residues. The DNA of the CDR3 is TGTGCCAGCAGCGCTGGACTAGCGGGGGTACATGAGCAGTTCTTC. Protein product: CASSAGLAGVHEQFF.

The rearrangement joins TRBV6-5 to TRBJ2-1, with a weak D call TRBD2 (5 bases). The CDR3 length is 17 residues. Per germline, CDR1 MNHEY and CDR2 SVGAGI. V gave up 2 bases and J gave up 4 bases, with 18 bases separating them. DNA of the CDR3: TGTGCCAGCAGTTACCCACCTAGGGTGGGGAGATACAATGAGCAGTTCTTC. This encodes CASSYPPRVGRYNEQFF.

CDR3 sequence reads: CASRDRQTINEQFF. CDR3 DNA sequence: TGTGCCAGCAGAGACAGACAGACTATCAATGAGCAGTTCTTC. The chain combines TRBV28 with TRBJ2-1; D could derive from TRBD1 or TRBD2 (5 bases each). This CDR3 region has 14 residues. Germline CDR1 MDHEN, CDR2 SYDVKM. Deletions cut 6 bases from V and 6 bases from J, with 15 bases between. Variable domain in full (rest from reference TRBV28 and TRBJ2-1): DVKVTQSSRYLVKRTGEKVFLECVQDMDHENMFWYRQDPGLGLRLIYFSYDVKMKEKGDIPEGYSVSREKKERFSLILESASTNQTSMYLCASRDRQTINEQFFGPGTRLTVL.

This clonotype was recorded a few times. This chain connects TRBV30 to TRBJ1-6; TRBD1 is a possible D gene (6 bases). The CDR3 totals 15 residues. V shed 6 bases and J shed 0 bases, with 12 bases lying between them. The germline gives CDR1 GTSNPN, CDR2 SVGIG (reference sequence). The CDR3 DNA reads TGTGCCTGCAGACAGGCCGTCTCCTATAATTCACCCCTCCACTTT. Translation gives CACRQAVSYNSPLHF.

CDR3 nucleotide sequence: TGCGCCAGCAGCCAAGATGCCAGGGACCATTCACCCCTCCACTTT. Protein sequence: CASSQDARDHSPLHF. The V call is TRBV4-3, the J call TRBJ1-6, with D possibly matching TRBD1 (5 bases). Germline V lookup: CDR1 LGHNA, CDR2 YSLEER. The CDR3 extends over 15 amino acids. With 0 bases removed from V and 8 bases from J, the gap between germline ends came to 11 bases.

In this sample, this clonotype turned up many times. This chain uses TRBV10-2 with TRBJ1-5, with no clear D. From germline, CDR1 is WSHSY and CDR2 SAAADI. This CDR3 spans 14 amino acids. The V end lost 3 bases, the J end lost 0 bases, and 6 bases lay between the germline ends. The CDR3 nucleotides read TGCGCCAGCAGTGACAGTCATAGCAATCAGCCCCAGCATTTT. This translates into CASSDSHSNQPQHF.

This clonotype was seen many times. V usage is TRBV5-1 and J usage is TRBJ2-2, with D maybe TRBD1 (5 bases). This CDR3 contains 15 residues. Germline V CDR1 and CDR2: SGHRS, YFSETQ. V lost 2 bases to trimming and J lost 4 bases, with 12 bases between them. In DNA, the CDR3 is TGCGCCAGCAGCTTTTACAGGCCCCCCACCGGGGAGCTGTTTTTT. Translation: CASSFYRPPTGELFF.